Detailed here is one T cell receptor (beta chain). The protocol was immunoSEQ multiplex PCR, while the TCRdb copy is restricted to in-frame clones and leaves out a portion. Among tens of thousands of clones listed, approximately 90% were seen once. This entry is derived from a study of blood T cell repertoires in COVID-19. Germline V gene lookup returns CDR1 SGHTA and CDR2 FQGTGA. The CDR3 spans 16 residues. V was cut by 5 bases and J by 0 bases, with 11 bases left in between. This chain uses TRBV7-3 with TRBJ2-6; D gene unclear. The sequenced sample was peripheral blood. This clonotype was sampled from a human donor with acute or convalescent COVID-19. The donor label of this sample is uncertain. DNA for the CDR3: TGTGCCAGCAGCCCCGGTGCGAACTCTGGGGCCAACGTCCTGACTTTC. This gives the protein CASSPGANSGANVLTF.